The clone carrying this T cell receptor beta chain was seen more than once but under ten times. The sample originates from a study of T-cell reconstitution after alpha-beta-depleted transplantation in children. Trimming cost V 0 bases and J 4 bases, with 9 bases left between them. The CDR3 extends over 13 amino acids. Per the germline V gene, CDR1 is DFQATT and CDR2 is SNEGSKA (reference sequence). Library preparation (for TCRbeta) was performed with unique molecular identifiers. TCRdb fed the PCR reads into MiXCR, producing one record per CDR3 protein. The sample has around 250,000 distinct CDR3 sequences; more than 9% are singletons.

V is TRBV20-1 and J is TRBJ1-2; the D is unclear. The sequencing used PBMCs from the stem cell graft donor, collected from the stem cell graft. This receptor was identified in a human donor who donated a stem cell graft to a child with SCID. In DNA form, the CDR3 reads TGCAGTGCTAGAGATCCGGGGAGCTATGGCTACACCTTC. Its translation: CSARDPGSYGYTF.